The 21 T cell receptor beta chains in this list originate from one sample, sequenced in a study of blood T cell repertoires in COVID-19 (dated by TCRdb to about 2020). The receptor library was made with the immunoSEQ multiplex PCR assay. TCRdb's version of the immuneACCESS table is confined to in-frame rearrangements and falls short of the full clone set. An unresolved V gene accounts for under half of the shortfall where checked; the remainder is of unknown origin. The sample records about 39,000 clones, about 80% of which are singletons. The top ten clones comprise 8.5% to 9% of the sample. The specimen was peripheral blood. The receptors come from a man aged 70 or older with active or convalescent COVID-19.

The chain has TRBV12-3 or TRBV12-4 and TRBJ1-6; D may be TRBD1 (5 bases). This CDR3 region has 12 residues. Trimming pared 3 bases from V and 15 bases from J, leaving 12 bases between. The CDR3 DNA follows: TGTGCCAGCAGTTTGGGGGACTTTCACCTCCACTTT. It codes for CASSLGDFHLHF.

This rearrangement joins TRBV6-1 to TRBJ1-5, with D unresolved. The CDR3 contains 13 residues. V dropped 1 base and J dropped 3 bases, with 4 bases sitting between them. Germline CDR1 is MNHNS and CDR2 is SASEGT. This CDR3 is CASSEGHNQPQHF. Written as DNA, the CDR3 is TGTGCCAGCAGTGAAGGGCACAATCAGCCCCAGCATTTT.

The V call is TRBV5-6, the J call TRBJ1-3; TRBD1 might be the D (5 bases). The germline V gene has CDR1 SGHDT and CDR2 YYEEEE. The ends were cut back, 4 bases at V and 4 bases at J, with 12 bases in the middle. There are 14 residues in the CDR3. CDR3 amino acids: CASSRGASGNTIYF. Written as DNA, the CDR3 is TGTGCCAGCAGCCGTGGGGCCTCCGGAAACACCATATATTTT.

Here the CDR3 reads CASSRVAARGDTQYF. The CDR3 nucleotides are TGTGCCAGCAGTAGGGTAGCGGCCAGAGGAGATACGCAGTATTTT. This sequence joins TRBV7-9 and TRBJ2-3, with D maybe TRBD2 (6 bases). V was cut by 6 bases and J by 5 bases, with 18 bases left in between. The CDR3 is 15 residues long. Germline assignment: CDR1 SEHNR and CDR2 FQNEAQ (reference sequence).

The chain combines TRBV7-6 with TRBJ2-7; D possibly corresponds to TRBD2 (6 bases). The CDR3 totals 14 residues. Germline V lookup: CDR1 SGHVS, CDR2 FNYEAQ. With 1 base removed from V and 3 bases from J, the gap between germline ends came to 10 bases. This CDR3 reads CASSLGGELYEQYF. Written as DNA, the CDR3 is TGTGCCAGCAGCTTAGGCGGGGAACTCTACGAGCAGTACTTC.

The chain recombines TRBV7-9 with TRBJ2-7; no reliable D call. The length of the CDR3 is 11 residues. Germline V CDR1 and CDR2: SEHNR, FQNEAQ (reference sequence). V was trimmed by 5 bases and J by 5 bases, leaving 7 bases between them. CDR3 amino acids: CASSPLDEQYF. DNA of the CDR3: TGTGCCAGCAGCCCCCTCGACGAGCAGTACTTC.

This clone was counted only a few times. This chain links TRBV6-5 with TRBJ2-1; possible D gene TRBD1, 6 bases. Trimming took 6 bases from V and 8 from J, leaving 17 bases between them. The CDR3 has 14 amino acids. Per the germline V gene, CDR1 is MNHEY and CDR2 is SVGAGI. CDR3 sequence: CASRLDRSLDEQFF. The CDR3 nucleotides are TGTGCCAGCAGACTAGACAGGTCCTTGGATGAGCAGTTCTTC.

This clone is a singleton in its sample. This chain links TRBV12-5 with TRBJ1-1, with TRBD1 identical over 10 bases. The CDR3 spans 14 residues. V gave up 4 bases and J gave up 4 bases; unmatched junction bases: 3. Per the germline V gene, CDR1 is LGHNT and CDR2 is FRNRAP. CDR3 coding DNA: TGTGCTAGTGGTTCGGGACAGGGGAGCACTGAAGCTTTCTTT. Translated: CASGSGQGSTEAFF.

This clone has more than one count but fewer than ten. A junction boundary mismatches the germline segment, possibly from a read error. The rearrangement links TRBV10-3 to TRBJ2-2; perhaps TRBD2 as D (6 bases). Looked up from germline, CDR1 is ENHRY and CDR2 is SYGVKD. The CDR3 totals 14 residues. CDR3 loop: CAISERGNNGELFF. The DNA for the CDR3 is TGTGCCATCAGTGAGCGGGGGAACAACGGGGAGCTGTTTTTT.

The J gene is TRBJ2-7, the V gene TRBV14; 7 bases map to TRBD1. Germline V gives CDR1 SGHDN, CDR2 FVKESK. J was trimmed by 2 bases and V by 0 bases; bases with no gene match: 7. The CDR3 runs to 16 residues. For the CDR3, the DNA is TGTGCCAGCAGCCAAGAAACTTGGACAGGCACCTACGAGCAGTACTTC. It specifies CASSQETWTGTYEQYF. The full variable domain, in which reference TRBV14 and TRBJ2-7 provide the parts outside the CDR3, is EAGVTQFPSHSVIEKGQTVTLRCDPISGHDNLYWYRRVMGKEIKFLLHFVKESKQDESGMPNNRFLAERTGGTYSTLKVQPAELEDSGVYFCASSQETWTGTYEQYFGPGTRLTVT.

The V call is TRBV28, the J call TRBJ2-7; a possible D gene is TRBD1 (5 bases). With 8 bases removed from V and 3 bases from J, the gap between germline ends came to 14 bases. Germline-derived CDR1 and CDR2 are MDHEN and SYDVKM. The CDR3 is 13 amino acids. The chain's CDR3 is CASGTQGFYEQYF. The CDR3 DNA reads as TGTGCCAGCGGAACCCAGGGTTTCTACGAGCAGTACTTC.

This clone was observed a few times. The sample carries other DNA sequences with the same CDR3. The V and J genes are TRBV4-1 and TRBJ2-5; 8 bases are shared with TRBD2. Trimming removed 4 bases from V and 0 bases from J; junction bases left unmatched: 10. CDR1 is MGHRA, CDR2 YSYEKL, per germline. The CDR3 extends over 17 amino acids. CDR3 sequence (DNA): TGCGCCAGCAGCCCGAATACCGGGGGGGCGTACCAAGAGACCCAGTACTTC. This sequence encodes CASSPNTGGAYQETQYF.

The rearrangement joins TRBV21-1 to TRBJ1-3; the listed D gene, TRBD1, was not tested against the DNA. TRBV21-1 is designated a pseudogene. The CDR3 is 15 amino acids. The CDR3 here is CASSKESRNGNTIYF. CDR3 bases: TGTGCCAGCAGCAAAGAGAGCAGGAATGGAAACACCATATATTTT.

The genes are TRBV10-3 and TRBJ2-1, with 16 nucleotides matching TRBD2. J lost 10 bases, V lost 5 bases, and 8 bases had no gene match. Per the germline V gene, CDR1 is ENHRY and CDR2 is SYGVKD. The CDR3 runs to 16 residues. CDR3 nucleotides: TGTGCCATCAGTCGAGGGACTAGCGGGGGGGCGTGGGAGCAGTTCTTC. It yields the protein CAISRGTSGGAWEQFF.

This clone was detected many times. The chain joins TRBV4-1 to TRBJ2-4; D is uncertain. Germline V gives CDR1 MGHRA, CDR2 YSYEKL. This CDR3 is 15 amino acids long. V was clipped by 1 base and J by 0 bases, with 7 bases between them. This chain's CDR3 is CASSQAPLAKNIQYF. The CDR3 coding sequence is TGCGCCAGCAGCCAAGCCCCGTTAGCCAAAAACATTCAGTACTTC.

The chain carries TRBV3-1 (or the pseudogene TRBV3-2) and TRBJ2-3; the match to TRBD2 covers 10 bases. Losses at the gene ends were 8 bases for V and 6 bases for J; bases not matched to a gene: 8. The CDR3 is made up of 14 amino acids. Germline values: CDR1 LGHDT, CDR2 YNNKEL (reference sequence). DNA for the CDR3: TGTGCCAGCTCAAAAGCGGGGGGGAGGGATACGCAGTATTTT. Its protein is CASSKAGGRDTQYF.

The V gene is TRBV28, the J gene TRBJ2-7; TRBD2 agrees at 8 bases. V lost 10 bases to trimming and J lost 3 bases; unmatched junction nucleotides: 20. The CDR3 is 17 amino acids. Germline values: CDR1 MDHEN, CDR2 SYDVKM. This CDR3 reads CATGGGESQPVNYEQYF. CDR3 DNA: TGTGCCACGGGAGGGGGGGAGTCTCAACCAGTAAACTACGAGCAGTACTTC.

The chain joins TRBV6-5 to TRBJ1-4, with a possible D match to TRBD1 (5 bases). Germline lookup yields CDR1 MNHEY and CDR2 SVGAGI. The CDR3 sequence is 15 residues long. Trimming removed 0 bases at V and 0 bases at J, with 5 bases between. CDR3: CASSYSQATNEKLFF. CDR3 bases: TGTGCCAGCAGTTACTCACAGGCAACTAATGAAAAACTGTTTTTT.

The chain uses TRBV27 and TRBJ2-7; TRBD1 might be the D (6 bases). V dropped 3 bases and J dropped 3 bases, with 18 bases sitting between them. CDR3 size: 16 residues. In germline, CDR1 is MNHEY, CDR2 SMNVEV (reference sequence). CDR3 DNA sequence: TGTGCCAGCAGTTTGGGGTGGGGGCCACTCTTCTACGAGCAGTACTTC. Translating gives CASSLGWGPLFYEQYF.

Written as DNA, the CDR3 is TGTGCCAGCAGTGAAGTCCAGCGGGGCACAGATACGCAGTATTTT. Its translation: CASSEVQRGTDTQYF. The rearrangement joins TRBV2 to TRBJ2-3; tentatively, D is TRBD2 (6 bases). Deletions cut 1 base from V and 1 base from J, with 9 bases between. The V gene's germline CDR1 is SNHLY and CDR2 FYNNEI. CDR3 length: 15 residues.

DNA of the CDR3: TGTGCCAGCAGTACCGACAGCGTTTATATTTACGAGCAGTACTTC. Its protein is CASSTDSVYIYEQYF. The V gene is TRBV28, the J gene TRBJ2-7, with D possibly being TRBD1 (5 bases). The CDR3 is made up of 15 amino acids. Germline loops: CDR1 MDHEN, CDR2 SYDVKM. V dropped 5 bases and J dropped 4 bases, with 18 bases sitting between them.